The present T cell receptor beta chain was sequenced within a study of CD8 T cells in ankylosing spondylitis. Study findings and constraints: The authors found the disease-linked clones to be CD8+ and relatively rare in peripheral blood. What seemed typical of ankylosing spondylitis blood was a TCR beta motif built from roughly eight highly homologous variants.

In making TCR beta libraries, quantitative 5'-RACE with molecular barcodes was used. TCRdb ran MiXCR on the 5' RACE reads and lists one entry per CDR3 protein. The sample gives 290,000 or so distinct CDR3 sequences, 20% of which show up once; 3% to 4% is in the top ten. This clonotype was detected many times. Its matching antigen is unknown. CDR1 and CDR2 from the germline V gene are GTSNPN and SVGIG (reference sequence). Trimming cost V 1 base and J 2 bases; bases outside gene matches: 5. The CDR3 has 15 amino acids. The chain combines TRBV30 with TRBJ2-3; 8 bases match TRBD2. This clonotype was sampled from a female donor with ankylosing spondylitis or in good health (not recorded which). The specimen sequenced was blood, either unsorted or a sorted T cell fraction (not recorded which). The DNA of the CDR3 is TGTGCCTGGAGTGGGCAGCGGGGGACCACAGATACGCAGTATTTT. Translation gives CAWSGQRGTTDTQYF.